This record covers a single TCR beta chain. Unrecorded immune exposures were likely, despite nominal health at sampling. These data originate in a study of cytomegalovirus exposure and HLA in healthy donors. Primers: 60 Vbeta forward and 13 Jbeta reverse. This table comes from immunoSEQ multiplex PCR, and its TCRdb copy is limited to in-frame clones, with some not included. The table has about 280,000 clones, around 90% seen once. Input material: PBMCs. This TCR was recovered from a woman younger than 30 in good health and CMV-seronegative.

This CDR3 reads CASGLDTGATNEKLFF. The CDR3 region has the DNA TGTGCTAGTGGTTTGGACACCGGGGCAACTAATGAAAAACTGTTTTTT. The chain couples TRBV12-5 to TRBJ1-4; D not certain. Trimming took 1 base from V and 0 from J, leaving 9 bases between them. The CDR3 loop spans 16 amino acids. CDR1 and CDR2 from the germline V gene are LGHNT and FRNRAP.